A selection of T cell receptor beta chains follows, all from one sample in a study of T cells and copy number aberrations in small-cell lung cancer. Assay used: immunoSEQ multiplex PCR; TCRdb lists only in-frame clones, some missing. The repertoire holds over 6,000 clones, with 70% to 80% as singletons. The source material was tumor tissue. The receptors come from a man between 45 and 60 years old with small cell lung cancer. Each CDR3 is given with its conserved first and last residue.

V: TRBV10-3
CDR3: CAISELRGGVSTDTQYF

V: TRBV5-1
CDR3: CASSSPRVQETQYF

V: TRBV4-1
CDR3: CASSHVSPAGNQPQHF

V: TRBV30
CDR3: CANSAGGPADTQYF

V: TRBV7-2
CDR3: CASSLRWNTEAFF

V: TRBV5-1
CDR3: CASSSLRDYQFF

V: TRBV11-2
CDR3: CASSFDGTGAYEQYF

V: TRBV5-4
CDR3: CASSLGGAGNTEAFF

V: TRBV30
CDR3: CAWSVAGETQYF

V: TRBV19
CDR3: CASSHVLQETQYF

V: TRBV2
CDR3: CASSPENTGELFF

V: TRBV5-1
CDR3: CASSLMGGTTGELFF

V: TRBV7-3
CDR3: CASSLYSSYEQYF

V: TRBV7-2
CDR3: CASSLQSNQPQHF

V: TRBV10-2
CDR3: CASSEKTSGRNEQFF

V: TRBV28
CDR3: CASSLGRGPNQPQHF

V: TRBV11-2
CDR3: CASSSTRIQYF

V: TRBV7-6
CDR3: CASSSPTDTQYF

V: TRBV28
CDR3: CASILAGWYNEQFF

V: TRBV6-5
CDR3: CASSDRGTGELFF

V: TRBV6-1
CDR3: CASSEADSGTGYGYTF

V: TRBV6-5
CDR3: CASMNTNTYEQYF

V: TRBV5-4
CDR3: CASSSRTGTYNEQFF

V: TRBV6-1
CDR3: CASSATRLAKNIQYF

V: TRBV7-2
CDR3: CASSLLSGTYNEQFF